The T cell receptor beta chain under discussion was sequenced for a study of T cell changes during pregnancy in multiple sclerosis. CDR3 length: 14 residues. Germline CDR1 and CDR2: SGHNT and YYREEE (reference sequence). V lost 4 bases, J lost 8 bases, and 9 bases stayed unmatched. Measured with immunoSEQ multiplex PCR; TCRdb has only the in-frame clones, and not every one. The repertoire holds tens of thousands of clones, around 94% seen once, with over 1% in the top ten. V and J are TRBV5-4 and TRBJ1-2, with TRBD1 matching over 9 bases. Sequenced material: peripheral blood, taken in the third trimester of pregnancy. The TCR originated in a female donor with multiple sclerosis, enrolled in a pregnancy study. CDR3 loop: CASSTPGQGGGYTF. In DNA form, the CDR3 reads TGTGCCAGCAGCACCCCGGGACAGGGTGGGGGCTACACCTTC.